This TCR beta chain comes out of a study of PD-L1 blockade in urothelial cancer (dated by TCRdb to about 2017). Background on the whole study: Therapy was started in the mid-2010s for all patients, and atezolizumab 1,200 mg was administered intravenously every 3 weeks. Blood samples were analyzed at two time points: 3 weeks after treatment start (second dose) and 6 weeks after treatment start. Patients had an ECOG performance status of 0 or 1 and had received between 0 and 3 prior chemotherapy regimens. About 85% of the 29 patients were males with bladder-origin urothelial cancer, and about 65% of the 29 reported a prior smoking history. Durable clinical benefit was defined as a progression-free survival longer than 6 months, and TCR features were additionally tested against progression-free survival and overall survival. In the same patients who had TCR sequencing, pretreatment tumors also underwent whole exome sequencing and RNA sequencing. Durable clinical benefit was achieved by nine patients but not by the remaining 20. A median of 141,255 T cells and some 82,000 unique TCRs was obtained from blood samples, and a median clonality of 0.080 was observed. Pretreatment blood TCR-seq was available for twenty-nine patients, at least one posttreatment blood collection was obtained for 25 or so patients, and tumor TCR-seq was available for 25 or so patients. Somatic, immune and clinical correlates of response to PD-L1 blockade with atezolizumab in urothelial cancer were the focus of an exploratory multi-omic analysis. Pretreatment tumor samples, along with matched peripheral blood serially collected before and after atezolizumab treatment, were subjected to TCR sequencing.

The time point label, read with the paper, signifies: pretreatment peripheral blood. A total of 25 to 30 patients with locally advanced or metastatic urothelial carcinoma, treated at Memorial Sloan Kettering on a trial protocol, made up the cohort. Peripheral blood mononuclear cells were collected pretreatment and during treatment, with between 1 and 8 total time points per patient. The Qiagen DNeasy Blood extraction kit was used to purify genomic DNA from total PBMCs and from tumor samples. PBMCs were collected pretreatment and during treatment, and were isolated and stored as previously described. According to the germline V gene, CDR1 reads MGHRA and CDR2 reads YSYEKL. There are 18 amino acids in the CDR3, from cysteine to phenylalanine inclusive. CDR3 DNA is the only sequence kept; it has 54 bases, read in frame from the first base. Trimming removed 1 base from V and 5 bases from J; the gene matches leave 6 bases unexplained.

Synthetic TCR analog templates were spiked into each PCR to estimate absolute template abundance from read counts. TCRbeta CDR3 regions were amplified from genomic DNA with bias-controlled V and J gene primers using the immunoSEQ assay. Sequencing of rearranged TCRbeta segments was done at approximately 20X coverage. As for how the authors treated the data: Clustering was used to correct sequencing errors, and CDR3s were annotated against IMGT to assign V, D and J genes. Downstream analyses used only productive TCRbeta rearrangements and left out out-of-frame or stop-codon sequences. Clonality was computed as one minus Shannon entropy normalized by the log of the number of unique productive sequences. Fisher's exact test with Benjamini-Hochberg correction, using a cutoff of adjusted p below 0.01, was how clones that differed between time points or between blood and tumor were identified. Sourced from immuneACCESS, this table was stored by TCRdb with only in-frame sequences that have V and J called. A share of the clones is absent; for the studies checked, an unresolved V gene accounts for under half, and the remainder has no known explanation. V and J calls plus clone size are reproduced from that table; the DNA served to infer D and trimming. Recorded for this sample are 50,000 to 65,000 clones; 80% to 85% of them occurred a single time. The ten largest clones add up to under 3.5% of the sample.

The research as a whole found: Because the sample size was small (n ≈ 27) and many exploratory analyses were performed, the results are intended to be hypothesis-generating. Improved progression-free and overall survival was associated with having pretreatment peripheral blood TCR clonality below the median. At 3 weeks after the start of treatment, tumor-associated TCR clones in peripheral blood had expanded more in patients with durable benefit (n of about 20, p = 0.022).

Comment on this clone: This receptor's antigen is unknown. No qualities accompany the bases; no much larger clone lies one base away. Distinct nucleotide sequences in the sample also encode this CDR3.

The receptor chain draws on TRBV4-1 and TRBJ2-2; a stretch of 14 junction bases matches TRBD2. The sample consisted of PBMCs, taken around atezolizumab (anti-PD-L1) treatment. This sequence was found in a man between 65 and 85 years old with urothelial cancer. The CDR3 here reads CASSQGGLAGVGTGELFF. The nucleotide sequence is given as TGCGCCAGCAGCCAAGGGGGACTAGCGGGAGTTGGTACCGGGGAGCTGTTTTTT.